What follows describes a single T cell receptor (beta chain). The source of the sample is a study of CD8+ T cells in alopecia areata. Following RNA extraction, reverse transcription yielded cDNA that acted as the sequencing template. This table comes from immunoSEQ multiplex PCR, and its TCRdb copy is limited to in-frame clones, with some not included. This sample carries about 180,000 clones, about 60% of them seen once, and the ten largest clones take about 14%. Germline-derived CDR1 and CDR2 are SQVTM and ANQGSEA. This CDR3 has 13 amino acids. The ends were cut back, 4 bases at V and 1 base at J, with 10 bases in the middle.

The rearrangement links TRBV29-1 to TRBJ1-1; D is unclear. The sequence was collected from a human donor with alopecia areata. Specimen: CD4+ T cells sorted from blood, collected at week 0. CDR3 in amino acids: CSVGNRKNTEAFF. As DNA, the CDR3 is TGCAGCGTTGGGAACCGAAAGAACACTGAAGCTTTCTTT.